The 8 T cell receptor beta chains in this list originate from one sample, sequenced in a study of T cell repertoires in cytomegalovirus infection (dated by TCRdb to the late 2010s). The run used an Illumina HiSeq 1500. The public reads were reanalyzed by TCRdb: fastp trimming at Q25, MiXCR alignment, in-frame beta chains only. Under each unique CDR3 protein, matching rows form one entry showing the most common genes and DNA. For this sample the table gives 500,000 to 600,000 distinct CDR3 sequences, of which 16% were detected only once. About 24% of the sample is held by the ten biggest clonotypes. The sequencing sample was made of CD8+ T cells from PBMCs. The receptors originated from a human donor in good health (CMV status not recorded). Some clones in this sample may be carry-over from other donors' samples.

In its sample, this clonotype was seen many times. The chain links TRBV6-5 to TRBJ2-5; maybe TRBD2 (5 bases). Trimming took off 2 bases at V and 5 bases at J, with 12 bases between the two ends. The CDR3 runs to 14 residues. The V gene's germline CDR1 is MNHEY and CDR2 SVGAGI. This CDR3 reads CASSYEGLRETQYF. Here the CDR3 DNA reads TGTGCCAGCAGTTACGAGGGTTTAAGGGAGACCCAGTACTTC.

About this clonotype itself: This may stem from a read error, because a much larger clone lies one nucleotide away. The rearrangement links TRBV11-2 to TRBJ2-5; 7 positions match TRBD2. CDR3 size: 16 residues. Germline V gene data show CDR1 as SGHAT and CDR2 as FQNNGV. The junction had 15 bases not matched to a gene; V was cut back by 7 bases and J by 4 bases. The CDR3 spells CASNKGRENTGETQYF. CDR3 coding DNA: TGTGCCAGCAACAAGGGGCGGGAGAATACCGGAGAGACCCAGTACTTC. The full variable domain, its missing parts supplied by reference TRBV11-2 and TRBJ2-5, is EAGVAQSPRYKIIEKRQSVAFWCNPISGHATLYWYQQILGQGPKLLIQFQNNGVVDDSQLPKDRFSAERLKGVDSTLKIQPAKLEDSAVYLCASNKGRENTGETQYFGPGTRLLVL.

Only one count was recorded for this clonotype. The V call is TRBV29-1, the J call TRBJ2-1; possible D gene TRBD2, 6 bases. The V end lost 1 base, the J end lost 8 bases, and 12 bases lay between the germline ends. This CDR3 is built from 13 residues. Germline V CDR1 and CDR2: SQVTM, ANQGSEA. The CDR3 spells CSVEAGLIDEQFF. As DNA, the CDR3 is TGCAGCGTTGAAGCGGGACTTATTGATGAGCAGTTCTTC.

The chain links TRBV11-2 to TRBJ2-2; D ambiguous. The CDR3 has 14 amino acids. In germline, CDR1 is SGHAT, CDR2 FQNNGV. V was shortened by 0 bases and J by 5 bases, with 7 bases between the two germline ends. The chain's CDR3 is CASSLDFGTGELFF. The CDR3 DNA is TGTGCCAGCAGCTTAGATTTCGGGACCGGGGAGCTGTTTTTT.

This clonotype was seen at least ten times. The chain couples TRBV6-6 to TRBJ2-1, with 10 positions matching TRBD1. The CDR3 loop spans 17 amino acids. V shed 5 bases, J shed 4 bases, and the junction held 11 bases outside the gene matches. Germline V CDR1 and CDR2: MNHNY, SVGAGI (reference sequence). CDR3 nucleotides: TGTGCCAGCAGTCCTCCTTCGCGGGACAGGGGATACAATGAGCAGTTCTTC. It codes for CASSPPSRDRGYNEQFF.

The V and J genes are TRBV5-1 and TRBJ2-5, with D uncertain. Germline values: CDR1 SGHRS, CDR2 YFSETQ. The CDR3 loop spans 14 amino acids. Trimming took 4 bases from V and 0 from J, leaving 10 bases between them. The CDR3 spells CASSGIEDQETQYF. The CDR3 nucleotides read TGCGCCAGCAGCGGGATCGAGGACCAAGAGACCCAGTACTTC.

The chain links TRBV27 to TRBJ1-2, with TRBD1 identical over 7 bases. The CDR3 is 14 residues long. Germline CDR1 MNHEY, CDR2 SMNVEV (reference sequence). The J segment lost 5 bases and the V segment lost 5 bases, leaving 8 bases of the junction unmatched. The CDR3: CASSPPGQRYGYTF. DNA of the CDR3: TGTGCCAGCAGTCCGCCGGGACAGCGTTATGGCTACACCTTC.

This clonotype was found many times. CDR3 in DNA: TGTGCCAGCAGGCCTGGGCCAGAGAGGTCTGCCCTATATGGCTACACCTTC. This sequence encodes CASRPGPERSALYGYTF. The chain uses TRBV7-8 and TRBJ1-2; D gene unclear. This CDR3 contains 17 residues. Germline CDR1 SGHVS, CDR2 FQNEAQ. Trimming left V 6 bases short and J 5 bases short, with 25 bases between.